The 23 T cell receptor beta chains in this list originate from one sample, sequenced in a study of T cells in women clearing cervical HPV infection. The table came from immunoSEQ multiplex PCR; TCRdb's copy has only in-frame clones and leaves some out. The sample has 25,000 to 35,000 clones. The sequencing sample was made of blood buffy coat. All receptors derive from a woman between 18 and 75 years old with a cervical HPV16 infection that either progressed to CIN3+ or cleared (not recorded which).

Judged by frequency, this clone is medium-sized. The read ends 3 residues early relative to the CDR3; the germline J gene fills the gap. The V and J genes are TRBV18 and TRBJ2-3, with D perhaps matching TRBD1 (5 bases). CDR3 length: 14 residues. The ends were cut back, 2 bases at V and 2 bases at J, with 8 bases in the middle. The V gene's germline CDR1 is KGHSH and CDR2 LQKENI. CDR3 sequence reads: CASSPAGYTDTQYF. The sequenced part of the CDR3 DNA is TGTGCCAGCTCACCAGCAGGGTACACAGATACG.

CDR3 bases read: TGTGCCACCAGTGACCCCATCGTGGCTGGGGAG. This codes for CATSDPIVAGE. The whole CDR3 protein reads CATSDPIVAGELFF. This chain connects TRBV24-1 to TRBJ2-2; D is unresolved. The CDR3 extends 3 residues past the end of the read, so its final part is completed from the germline J gene. V lost 4 bases and J 8 bases, leaving 13 bases between the germline ends. Germline values: CDR1 KGHDR, CDR2 SFDVKD. The length of the CDR3 is 14 residues.

Concerning this clone: The sequenced fragment ends 3 residues before the CDR3 boundary, so the rest is inferred from the germline J gene. This chain links TRBV7-9 with TRBJ1-2; 10 positions agree with TRBD1. Germline CDR1 SEHNR, CDR2 FQNEAQ (reference sequence). The CDR3 consists of 14 residues. V lost 7 bases and J lost 5; bases outside the gene matches: 7. The sequenced CDR3 bases are TGTGCCAGCACCCTACCGGGACAGGGGTATGGC. Its protein is CASTLPGQGYG. The whole CDR3 protein is CASTLPGQGYGYTF.

As regards this clone: From the germline J gene comes the end of the CDR3, since the read stops 3 residues before it. The chain is built from TRBV11-2 and TRBJ2-1; 13 nucleotides align to TRBD2. The CDR3 is 15 residues long. CDR1 SGHAT and CDR2 FQNNGV come from the germline V gene. Trimming took 5 bases from V and 7 from J; bases not matched to a gene: 5. The CDR3 DNA, read in part, is TGTGCCAGCAGCCGTACTAGCGGGAGGGGAAATGAG. Translated, it gives CASSRTSGRGNE. The whole CDR3 is CASSRTSGRGNEQFF.

Worth noting for this clone: The CDR3 is cut off 3 residues early in the read; its end comes from the germline J gene. The chain combines TRBV19 with TRBJ1-4, with D maybe TRBD1 (5 bases). Looked up from germline, CDR1 is LNHDA and CDR2 is SQIVND (reference sequence). V was trimmed by 3 bases and J by 7 bases, leaving 12 bases between them. CDR3 length: 14 amino acids. CDR3 sequence: CASSIKGRGEKLFF. The CDR3 DNA, read in part, is TGTGCCAGTAGTATCAAGGGGCGCGGTGAAAAA.

This clone registers medium-sized by frequency. Incomplete CDR3 DNA: TGCGCCAGCAGTAAAGGGGACTCAGCAGGCGATGAG. The encoded protein is CASSKGDSAGDE. The entire CDR3 protein reads CASSKGDSAGDEQFF. The rearrangement links TRBV5-1 to TRBJ2-1, with D perhaps TRBD2 (6 bases). The read ends 3 residues early relative to the CDR3; the germline J gene fills the gap. Trimming removed 5 bases from V and 8 bases from J, with 20 bases in between. Germline lookup yields CDR1 SGHRS and CDR2 YFSETQ. The CDR3 is 15 residues long.

The CDR3 sequence is CASSWTSGIGDTYTF. CDR3 DNA (partial): TGTGCCAGCAGCTGGACTAGCGGGATAGGAGATACC. This chain uses TRBV2 with TRBJ1-2; D is unclear. The read gets to within 3 residues of the CDR3 end, and the germline J gene fills in the rest. The CDR3 contains 15 residues. Germline-derived CDR1 and CDR2 are SNHLY and FYNNEI.

The CDR3 here is CSASLQRAHTDTQYF. The part of the CDR3 DNA that was read is TGCAGTGCTAGCTTACAGCGGGCCCACACAGATACG. The chain has TRBV20-1 and TRBJ2-3, with a tentative D call TRBD2 (6 bases). The read falls 3 residues short of the CDR3 end, and the missing part is taken from the germline J gene. The CDR3 contains 15 residues. V was shortened by 3 bases and J by 2 bases, with 15 bases between the two germline ends. CDR1 and CDR2 (germline): DFQATT, SNEGSKA (reference sequence).

Remarks on this clone: The read stops 3 residues short of the end of the CDR3; the missing end is completed from the germline J gene. The rearrangement uses TRBV7-9 and TRBJ1-1; D is undetermined. CDR3 length: 15 residues. Germline V lookup: CDR1 SEHNR, CDR2 FQNEAQ (reference sequence). The CDR3 DNA, read in part, is TGTGCCAGCAGCTCTGGACTAGCCCTGCAGGAAACG. It specifies CASSSGLALQET. Given in full, the CDR3 is CASSSGLALQETAFF.

As to this clone: The CDR3 end lies 3 residues beyond the end of the read and is filled in from the germline J gene. The gene calls are TRBV20-1 and TRBJ2-7, with TRBD1 matching over 8 bases. The CDR3 has 15 amino acids. Per germline, CDR1 DFQATT and CDR2 SNEGSKA (reference sequence). Trimming at V came to 2 bases and at J to 5 bases, leaving 11 bases not matched to a gene. The CDR3 bases that were read are TGCAGTGCTAGACTCCCAAACAGGGGGAGCGACGAG. This gives the protein CSARLPNRGSDE. The CDR3 in full is CSARLPNRGSDEQYF.

Turning to this clone: The read ends 3 residues before the CDR3 terminus; that terminus is restored from the germline J gene. The gene calls are TRBV11-2 and TRBJ2-3; D gene uncertain. Between the trimmed V and J ends, which lost 0 bases and 8 bases, there was a span of 6 bases. Germline CDR1 SGHAT, CDR2 FQNNGV. The CDR3 runs 12 residues. The CDR3 protein is CASSLEASTQYF. Incomplete CDR3 DNA: TGTGCCAGCAGCTTAGAGGCATCTACG.

Concerning this clone: Read sequence stops 3 residues before the CDR3 end, and the germline J gene provides the missing end. The V call is TRBV5-1, the J call TRBJ2-4; D call uncertain. Looked up from germline, CDR1 is SGHRS and CDR2 is YFSETQ. The CDR3 is 13 amino acids. Partial CDR3 DNA: TGCGCCAGCAGCGACTCCCCGCGCCAGCCT. As protein: CASSDSPRQP. The full CDR3 is CASSDSPRQPQYF.

About this clone itself: The read finishes 3 residues shy of the CDR3 end, and the germline J gene is used to complete it. The chain uses TRBV5-1 and TRBJ1-2; D gene unclear. CDR1 is SGHRS and CDR2 is YFSETQ in the germline V gene. The V and J ends lost 0 bases and 6 bases respectively, with 9 bases between them. The CDR3 length is 13 residues. CDR3 DNA (partial): TGCGCCAGCAGCTTGGAGGCAGCGCATGGC. Translated: CASSLEAAHG. The entire CDR3 reads CASSLEAAHGYTF.

With respect to this clone: The CDR3 end falls 3 residues outside the read, so it is completed with the germline J gene. The genes are TRBV5-6 and TRBJ2-2; the D is unclear. V was pared by 4 bases and J by 4 bases, with 11 bases between. There are 14 residues in the CDR3. The germline CDR1 and CDR2 sequences are SGHDT and YYEEEE. CDR3 loop: CASSKYPVTGELFF. CDR3 DNA (partial): TGTGCCAGCAGCAAATACCCAGTCACCGGGGAG.

A note on this clone: The DNA ends 3 residues before the CDR3 does, and the rest of the CDR3 is filled in from the germline J gene. The genes are TRBV5-4 and TRBJ2-7, with 8 positions matching TRBD2. V shed 0 bases and J 6 bases; nucleotides not matched to a gene: 11. Germline V gene sequence: CDR1 SGHNT, CDR2 YYREEE (reference sequence). The CDR3 has 16 residues. CDR3 sequence: CASSLAGGLAPTEQYF. CDR3 bases read: TGTGCCAGCAGCTTGGCCGGTGGACTAGCCCCCACCGAG.

The sequenced CDR3 bases are TGCAGCGTTGAGTGGGGCACTTATGGC. It encodes CSVEWGTYG. The entire CDR3 protein reads CSVEWGTYGYTF. The gene calls are TRBV29-1 and TRBJ1-2, with D possibly matching TRBD1 (5 bases). The read terminates 3 residues before the CDR3 end, so the remaining end is supplied by the germline J gene. Germline CDR1 SQVTM, CDR2 ANQGSEA. The V end lost 3 bases, the J end lost 5 bases, and 10 bases lay between the germline ends. This CDR3 region has 12 residues.

The covered CDR3 bases are TGTGCCAGTAGTATGGGCAGGGGGATTGGC. Amino acid sequence: CASSMGRGIG. The complete CDR3 protein is CASSMGRGIGYTF. V gene TRBV19 combines with J gene TRBJ1-2; 7 nucleotides match TRBD1. The CDR3 is cut off 3 residues early in the read; its end comes from the germline J gene. With V trimmed by 3 bases and J by 7 bases, 5 bases remained unmatched. Per the germline V gene, CDR1 is LNHDA and CDR2 is SQIVND (reference sequence). The CDR3 has 13 amino acids.

As to this clone: The observed sequence ends 3 residues before the CDR3 terminus, with the missing tail filled in from the germline J gene. The chain couples TRBV29-1 to TRBJ2-1; TRBD2 might be the D (6 bases). CDR1 and CDR2 from the germline V gene are SQVTM and ANQGSEA. This CDR3 is built from 14 residues. V was shortened by 5 bases and J by 4 bases, with 15 bases between the two germline ends. CDR3 DNA (partial): TGCAGCGTTCTTGGCGGGGTCTTTTACAATGAG. This encodes CSVLGGVFYNE. In full, the CDR3 is CSVLGGVFYNEQFF.

A remark on this clone: The CDR3 is cut off 3 residues early in the read; its end comes from the germline J gene. V and J are TRBV19 and TRBJ2-2; tentative D call: TRBD1 (6 bases). The V end was cut by 8 bases, the J end by 2 bases, with 12 bases between. Germline V lookup: CDR1 LNHDA, CDR2 SQIVND (reference sequence). The CDR3 length is 14 residues. The covered CDR3 bases are TGTGCCAGTCGAAGGGACAAAAACACCGGGGAG. Its translation is CASRRDKNTGE. The entire CDR3 protein reads CASRRDKNTGELFF. The full variable domain, its missing parts supplied by reference TRBV19 and TRBJ2-2, is DGGITQSPKYLFRKEGQNVTLSCEQNLNHDAMYWYRQDPGQGLRLIYYSQIVNDFQKGDIAEGYSVSREKKESFPLTVTSAQKNPTAFYLCASRRDKNTGELFFGEGSRLTVL.

Remarks on this clone: The read comes to an end 3 residues before the CDR3 does, leaving the germline J gene to fill in the end. The chain joins TRBV5-1 to TRBJ1-1, with D possibly being TRBD1 (5 bases). Deletions cut 0 bases from V and 1 base from J, with 10 bases between. CDR1 SGHRS and CDR2 YFSETQ come from the germline V gene. The CDR3 runs to 15 residues. The CDR3 DNA, read in part, is TGCGCCAGCAGCTTGGCCGAGACAGAGAACACTGAA. Translation: CASSLAETENTE. The whole CDR3 region reads CASSLAETENTEAFF. The variable domain in full, completed from reference TRBV5-1 and TRBJ1-1, reads KAGVTQTPRYLIKTRGQQVTLSCSPISGHRSVSWYQQTPGQGLQFLFEYFSETQRNKGNFPGRFSGRQFSNSRSEMNVSTLELGDSALYLCASSLAETENTEAFFGQGTRLTVV.

As regards this clone: The CDR3 is cut off 3 residues early in the read; its end comes from the germline J gene. The chain couples TRBV5-6 to TRBJ2-2, with D uncertain. Germline V lookup: CDR1 SGHDT, CDR2 YYEEEE. CDR3 size: 14 residues. CDR3 protein: CASSFGRANEKLFF. The CDR3 DNA, read in part, is TGTGCCAGCAGCTTTGGAAGGGCTAATGAAAAG.

On this clone: The CDR3 end falls 3 residues outside the read, so it is completed with the germline J gene. The chain carries TRBV10-3 and TRBJ2-6, with 7 nucleotides matching TRBD1. CDR3 length: 16 residues. Germline loops: CDR1 ENHRY, CDR2 SYGVKD. The V segment lost 5 bases and the J segment 2 bases; nucleotides outside the gene matches: 6. The CDR3 sequence is CAISNRGAAGANVLTF. The sequenced part of the CDR3 DNA is TGTGCCATCAGTAACAGGGGAGCAGCTGGGGCCAACGTC.

Note on this clone: One junction end disagrees with the germline gene, perhaps due to a read error. The missing CDR3 end, 3 residues past where the read stops, is filled in from the germline J gene. The genes are TRBV7-9 and TRBJ1-1; D gene uncertain. This CDR3 region has 11 residues. Germline-derived CDR1 and CDR2 are SEHNR and FQNEAQ (reference sequence). CDR3 residues: CASSFNSEAFF. The CDR3 bases that were read are TGTGCCAGCAGCTTTAACAGTGAA.